The clone carrying this T cell receptor beta chain is medium-sized (0.01 to 0.1%). This sample was taken from a study of OX40 agonist ivuxolimab in advanced cancers. Study context: The eligibility criteria allowed prior anti-PD-1, anti-PD-L1 or anti-CTLA-4 therapy, and approximately 40% had some.

Deletions cut 5 bases from V and 2 bases from J, with 13 bases between. The CDR3 spans 15 residues. Germline V gives CDR1 SEHNR, CDR2 FQNEAQ (reference sequence). Here immunoSEQ multiplex PCR was the method, and the copy in TCRdb shows in-frame clones only, minus some. The table records around 7,700 clones, about four fifths of them present only once. The sequencing used CD4+ or CD8+ T cells sorted from blood, collected in a trial of the OX40 agonist ivuxolimab. The chain is built from TRBV7-9 and TRBJ1-5, with D unclear. The sequence was obtained from an adult with an advanced solid tumor such as melanoma, head and neck, liver or kidney cancer. CDR3 amino acids: CASSNTGPGNQPQHF. The CDR3, as DNA: TGTGCCAGCAGCAACACGGGCCCAGGCAATCAGCCCCAGCATTTT.